The sequence of this T cell receptor (beta chain) was determined in a study of T-cell memory formation after mild COVID-19. Comment on this clonotype: Its specificity is not known.

Study conclusions and caveats: A second wave expanding day 15 to 37 was CD4+-biased; contracting clones were balanced. Most CD4+ clones that shrank were in CM and EM, while CD8+ ones turned up in EMRA.

A single record per CDR3 protein comes from TCRdb applying MiXCR to the 5' RACE reads. The sample contains some 50,000 distinct CDR3 sequences, 25% to 35% of which appear only once. V gave up 4 bases and J gave up 4 bases; unmatched junction bases: 4. The CDR3 totals 15 residues. Per the germline V gene, CDR1 is SGHNT and CDR2 is YYREEE (reference sequence). This rearrangement joins TRBV5-4 to TRBJ2-2; TRBD1 matches at 10 bases. The sequence derives from a man between 18 and 29 years old who had mild COVID-19 (a few samples of this study predate the infection). Cell type and time point are not known. Input material: PBMCs or a T cell subset sorted from them (not recorded which). CDR3 bases: TGTGCCAGCAGCAAGGACAGGGGGAGCACCGGGGAGCTGTTTTTT. It is translated as CASSKDRGSTGELFF. Looking up the rest from reference TRBV5-4 and TRBJ2-2 gives the full variable domain: ETGVTQSPTHLIKTRGQQVTLRCSSQSGHNTVSWYQQALGQGPQFIFQYYREEENGRGNFPPRFSGLQFPNYSSELNVNALELDDSALYLCASSKDRGSTGELFFGEGSRLTVL.